This T cell receptor (beta chain) was profiled in a study of monozygotic twins with inflammatory bowel disease. Generation of cDNA took place in eight separate reactions per sample. From its re-call of the 5' RACE reads, TCRdb lists each CDR3 protein once, without DNA. Its table records approximately 380,000 distinct CDR3 sequences. CDR1 and CDR2 from the germline V gene are SGHTA and FQGNSA. This CDR3 is 17 amino acids long. Collection yielded roughly 2.3 ml of blood per donor. The clonotype comes from a human donor with ulcerative colitis or Crohn's disease, or a healthy co-twin of an affected twin (not recorded which). Sequenced material: blood. The rearrangement links TRBV7-2 to TRBJ2-3; TCRdb's D call, TRBD2, is unchecked because there is no DNA. The CDR3 sequence: CASSRRRSSGGTDTQYF.